Shown below are 31 T cell receptor beta chains from a single sample sequenced in a study of Graves' ophthalmopathy and Graves' hyperthyroidism (dated by TCRdb to the late 2010s). Sequenced using an Illumina HiSeq 2000. For repertoire sequencing, TCR beta CDR3 regions were amplified from RNA transcripts. A first-round RT-PCR used HTBI primers with the Qiagen OneStep RT-PCR kit, followed by a second-round multiplex PCR, size selection and purification. Using fastp at Q25 and MiXCR, TCRdb reprocessed the public reads and kept productive beta chains. Every distinct CDR3 protein forms one entry, paired with its most common genes and DNA. For this sample the table gives 650,000 to 900,000 distinct CDR3 sequences, of which approximately 40% were detected only once. The ten largest clonotypes hold 44% of the sample. Sequenced sample: peripheral blood. The receptors shown here come from an adult man with Graves' ophthalmopathy.

The V and J genes are TRBV10-3 and TRBJ1-4; possible D gene TRBD1, 6 bases. The length of the CDR3 is 12 residues. V lost 6 bases to trimming and J lost 8 bases, with 10 bases between them. The germline V gene has CDR1 ENHRY and CDR2 SYGVKD. The CDR3 sequence is CAIRRGGEKLFF. In DNA form, the CDR3 reads TGTGCCATCAGGAGAGGGGGGGAAAAACTGTTTTTT.

The sample holds a few counts of this clonotype. V usage is TRBV5-1 and J usage is TRBJ2-5; no firm D call. Trimming shortened V by 0 bases and J by 5 bases, and 11 bases separated the two germline ends. Germline loops: CDR1 SGHRS, CDR2 YFSETQ. The CDR3 runs to 14 residues. CDR3: CASSLAPGSETQYF. The CDR3 nucleotides are TGCGCCAGCAGCTTGGCCCCCGGGTCCGAGACCCAGTACTTC.

The rearrangement links TRBV25-1 to TRBJ1-4; 7 bases map to TRBD1. Germline CDR1 reads MGHDK; CDR2 reads SYGVNS. The CDR3 totals 14 residues. V shed 6 bases, J shed 8 bases, and the junction held 9 bases outside the gene matches. CDR3 sequence (DNA): TGTGCCAGCAGCGAGGGACAGCGGGGGGAAAAACTGTTTTTT. Encoded protein: CASSEGQRGEKLFF.

This clonotype was seen more than once but under ten times. J is TRBJ2-5 and V is TRBV25-1, with D possibly TRBD2 on 5 matching bases. Trimming removed 3 bases from V and 5 bases from J, with 16 bases in between. The length of the CDR3 is 15 residues. Germline V gene sequence: CDR1 MGHDK, CDR2 SYGVNS. DNA of the CDR3: TGTGCCAGCAGTGATAGTGCCGGGGAACGGGAGACCCAGTACTTC. Encoded protein: CASSDSAGERETQYF.

This clonotype was recorded at least ten times. The chain recombines TRBV2 with TRBJ1-6; 9 nucleotides align to TRBD1. V gave up 3 bases and J gave up 7 bases; unmatched junction bases: 4. The CDR3 runs to 15 residues. Germline CDR1 SNHLY, CDR2 FYNNEI. The CDR3 protein is CASSEGDRGNSPLHF. The CDR3 bases are TGTGCCAGCAGTGAGGGAGACAGGGGGAATTCACCCCTCCACTTT.

Regarding this clonotype: One end of the junction fails to match germline, which may point to a read error. This chain joins TRBV29-1 and TRBJ2-2; D possibly corresponds to TRBD2 (6 bases). The CDR3 has 14 amino acids. Germline values: CDR1 SQVTM, CDR2 ANQGSEA. The CDR3 spells CSVGLRINTGELIF. CDR3 sequence (DNA): TGCAGCGTGGGACTCCGAATTAACACCGGGGAGCTGATTTTT.

This clonotype appeared many times. The genes are TRBV10-1 and TRBJ1-2, with D possibly matching TRBD1 (5 bases). Per germline, CDR1 WNHNN and CDR2 SYGVQD (reference sequence). The CDR3 covers 13 residues. Trimming pared 5 bases from V and 8 bases from J, leaving 15 bases between. CDR3: CASSPGLLWGYTF. CDR3 nucleotides: TGCGCCAGCAGTCCGGGGCTTCTTTGGGGCTACACCTTC.

This clonotype was observed a few times. The chain carries TRBV11-2 and TRBJ2-6, with TRBD2 matching 9 bases. The junction had 7 bases not matched to a gene; V was cut back by 1 base and J by 0 bases. This CDR3 has 19 residues. Germline V gene data show CDR1 as SGHAT and CDR2 as FQNNGV. In DNA, the CDR3 is TGTGCCAGCAGCTTAGTATACCGCGGGGGGGCCTCTGGGGCCAACGTCCTGACTTTC. Residues: CASSLVYRGGASGANVLTF.

The chain is built from TRBV16 and TRBJ2-7; unclear D gene. The CDR3 runs to 12 residues. The germline V gene encodes CDR1 KGHSY and CDR2 FQNENV. Between the trimmed V and J ends, which lost 11 bases and 5 bases, there was a span of 16 bases. The CDR3 reads CAWRRGSHEQYF. The CDR3 DNA reads TGTGCCTGGAGACGTGGTTCCCACGAGCAGTACTTC.

About this clonotype itself: The germline gene is not matched at one end of the junction; a read error may be the cause. V is TRBV14 and J is TRBJ2-7; D possibly corresponds to TRBD2 (6 bases). CDR1 is SGHDN, CDR2 FVKESK, per germline. The CDR3 is 15 residues long. CDR3 sequence: CASSQVGDSSYEQYF. The CDR3 DNA follows: TGCGCCAGCAGCCAAGTAGGGGACTCATCCTACGAGCAGTACTTC.

This chain joins TRBV7-2 and TRBJ1-1; possible D gene TRBD1, 5 bases. Trimming stripped 3 bases from V and 8 bases from J, with 7 bases between. The CDR3 spans 11 residues. Germline V gives CDR1 SGHTA, CDR2 FQGNSA. The CDR3 coding sequence is TGTGCCAGCAGCTTCAACAGGGAAGCTTTCTTT. Its translation is CASSFNREAFF.

This clonotype has at least ten counts. This chain uses TRBV12-3 or TRBV12-4 with TRBJ2-5; 8 positions agree with TRBD2. J was trimmed by 3 bases and V by 6 bases; bases with no gene match: 6. The CDR3 consists of 14 residues. CDR3 protein: CASRKSGGEETQYF. As DNA, the CDR3 is TGTGCCAGCAGGAAATCGGGGGGGGAAGAGACCCAGTACTTC.

This clonotype was counted ten times or more. The chain combines TRBV7-8 with TRBJ2-7, with 8 bases lining up with TRBD1. The CDR3 loop spans 14 amino acids. The V gene's germline CDR1 is SGHVS and CDR2 FQNEAQ. The V and J ends lost 4 bases and 2 bases, in that order; junction bases with no gene match: 4. The CDR3 DNA reads as TGTGCCAGCAGCTACACGACAGGGGCCTACGAGCAGTACTTC. It yields the protein CASSYTTGAYEQYF.

The chain combines TRBV20-1 with TRBJ1-4; 7 bases fit TRBD1. The CDR3 runs 15 residues. The V gene end was trimmed by 0 bases and the J gene end by 8 bases; junction bases not matched to a gene: 9. Germline V gene data show CDR1 as DFQATT and CDR2 as SNEGSKA (reference sequence). This CDR3 is CSARDPTGMNEKLFF. For the CDR3, the DNA is TGCAGTGCTAGAGACCCGACAGGGATGAACGAAAAACTGTTTTTT.

This clonotype was seen only a few times. V and J are TRBV7-7 and TRBJ1-4, with a weak D call TRBD1 (6 bases). This CDR3 region has 17 residues. Trimming shortened V by 4 bases and J by 4 bases, and 19 bases separated the two germline ends. Per germline, CDR1 SSHAT and CDR2 FNYEAQ (reference sequence). The CDR3, as DNA: TGTGCCAGCAGCTCCTACAGGGTCGGGGGCAGTAATGAAAAACTGTTTTTT. Its translation is CASSSYRVGGSNEKLFF.

In this sample, this clonotype turned up many times. The rearrangement uses TRBV2 and TRBJ2-6; 9 positions match TRBD1. Germline CDR1 reads SNHLY; CDR2 reads FYNNEI. Germline trimming cut 6 bases from V and 0 bases from J; bases unmatched to any gene: 9. CDR3 length equals 18 residues. CDR3: CASSRRTGESSGANVLTF. DNA of the CDR3: TGTGCCAGCAGCCGAAGGACAGGGGAAAGCTCTGGGGCCAACGTCCTGACTTTC.

This clonotype was picked up many times. The CDR3 nucleotides read TGCAGTGCTATTGGGACGGCTGGAAACACCATATATTTT. It is translated as CSAIGTAGNTIYF. The J gene is TRBJ1-3, the V gene TRBV20-1; TRBD1 is a possible D gene (5 bases). CDR3 length: 13 amino acids. Trimming took 4 bases from V and 2 from J, leaving 9 bases between them. CDR1 is DFQATT and CDR2 is SNEGSKA in the germline V gene (reference sequence).

This clonotype has just a few counts. The chain couples TRBV7-9 to TRBJ1-4; TRBD1 aligns across 9 bases. The V and J ends lost 1 base and 10 bases, in that order; junction bases with no gene match: 7. Germline lookup yields CDR1 SEHNR and CDR2 FQNEAQ (reference sequence). The CDR3 has 15 residues. CDR3 bases: TGTGCCAGCAGCTTAGGATTACAGGGGGCTTCAAAACTGTTTTTT. It translates to CASSLGLQGASKLFF.

The rearrangement joins TRBV11-1 to TRBJ1-5, with 8 bases identical to TRBD1. Trimming cost V 5 bases and J 3 bases; bases outside gene matches: 18. CDR1 is SGHAT, CDR2 FQDESV, per germline (reference sequence). The CDR3 has 19 amino acids. The CDR3 DNA reads TGTGCCAGCAGCCCAGGCATGGGCAGGGGGCGCGTAGACAATCAGCCCCAGCATTTT. Translation: CASSPGMGRGRVDNQPQHF.

This clonotype was picked up a small number of times. In nucleotides, the CDR3 is TGTGCCAGCAGTGCCCGGGACAGGGGATCCTACGAGCAGTACTTC. Translated, it gives CASSARDRGSYEQYF. The chain recombines TRBV6-5 with TRBJ2-7; 10 bases line up with TRBD1. The CDR3 has 15 residues. Germline CDR1 MNHEY, CDR2 SVGAGI. The junction had 5 bases not matched to a gene; V was cut back by 5 bases and J by 1 base.

The chain employs TRBV4-2 and TRBJ2-7; 8 bases align to TRBD2. There are 13 residues in the CDR3. V shed 4 bases, J shed 5 bases, and the junction held 4 bases outside the gene matches. CDR1 LGHNA and CDR2 YNFKEQ come from the germline V gene. This chain's CDR3 is CASSRYSGDEQYF. CDR3 bases: TGTGCCAGCAGCCGATATAGCGGGGACGAGCAGTACTTC.

The V call is TRBV7-3, the J call TRBJ2-5; 10 bases are shared with TRBD1. Looked up from germline, CDR1 is SGHTA and CDR2 is FQGTGA. CDR3 length: 17 amino acids. V was clipped by 1 base and J by 5 bases; unmatched bases: 10. This CDR3 is CASSLIAGTGVGETQYF. CDR3 nucleotides: TGTGCCAGCAGCTTAATAGCCGGGACAGGGGTGGGGGAGACCCAGTACTTC.

This clonotype was found many times. CDR3 in amino acids: CATSRIDVNEKLFF. CDR3 sequence (DNA): TGTGCCACCAGCAGAATAGATGTAAATGAAAAACTGTTTTTT. V usage is TRBV15 and J usage is TRBJ1-4; no reliable D call. V lost 2 bases, J lost 5 bases, and 9 bases lay in between. The CDR3 contains 14 residues. Germline V gives CDR1 LNHNV, CDR2 YYDKDF (reference sequence). The full variable domain, with the rest looked up from reference TRBV15 and TRBJ1-4, is DAMVIQNPRYQVTQFGKPVTLSCSQTLNHNVMYWYQQKSSQAPKLLFHYYDKDFNNEADTPDNFQSRRPNTSFCFLDIRSPGLGDTAMYLCATSRIDVNEKLFFGSGTQLSVL.

This clonotype has at least ten counts. V gene TRBV29-1 combines with J gene TRBJ1-6; a weak D match, TRBD1 (5 bases). Germline V lookup: CDR1 SQVTM, CDR2 ANQGSEA. V gave up 6 bases and J gave up 0 bases, with 9 bases separating them. The CDR3 totals 14 residues. CDR3 loop: CSVRESSYNSPLHF. The CDR3 nucleotides read TGCAGCGTCAGGGAGAGCTCCTATAATTCACCCCTCCACTTT.

Remarks on this clonotype: One end of the junction varies from germline; a read error may be responsible. The chain uses TRBV11-2 and TRBJ1-2, with D perhaps matching TRBD1 (5 bases). The CDR3 contains 14 residues. In germline, CDR1 is SGHAT, CDR2 FQNNGV. CDR3 in amino acids: CAGSRPGRGYGYTF. In nucleotides, the CDR3 is TGTGCCGGCAGCCGGCCGGGACGTGGCTATGGCTACACCTTC.

Only one count was recorded for this clonotype. At one of its ends the junction is not consistent with the germline gene, which may arise from a read error. The rearrangement uses TRBV10-3 and TRBJ1-5; D gene uncertain. The CDR3 spans 12 residues. Germline CDR1 is ENHRY and CDR2 is SYGVKD. CDR3 loop: CASSFTEQPQHF. CDR3 bases: TGTGCCAGCAGTTTTACGGAACAGCCCCAGCATTTT.

CDR3 region: CARQTGQTQYF. In DNA form, the CDR3 reads TGTGCCAGGCAGACGGGACAGACCCAGTACTTC. This chain joins TRBV11-2 and TRBJ2-5, with D perhaps being TRBD1 or TRBD2 (5 bases each). CDR1 and CDR2 from the germline V gene are SGHAT and FQNNGV. Trimming pared 9 bases from V and 6 bases from J, leaving 11 bases between. The CDR3 contains 11 residues.

Notes on this clonotype: Being one base from a much bigger clone, this may be a read error. The chain carries TRBV7-9 and TRBJ2-5; a possible D gene is TRBD2 (5 bases). The CDR3 totals 14 residues. Germline values: CDR1 SEHNR, CDR2 FQNEAQ (reference sequence). The DNA for the CDR3 is TGTGCCAGCGAGCTTGGAGGCAGACGAGAGGCCCAGTACTTC. Its protein is CASELGGRREAQYF.

This clonotype was detected ten times or more. The V and J genes are TRBV2 and TRBJ1-5; D is ambiguous. This CDR3 is 16 amino acids long. CDR1 and CDR2 from the germline V gene are SNHLY and FYNNEI. Trimming left V 3 bases short and J 2 bases short, with 14 bases between. This CDR3 reads CASSDWRVVRNQPQHF. The CDR3, as DNA: TGTGCCAGCAGTGATTGGAGGGTAGTTCGCAATCAGCCCCAGCATTTT.

As concerns this clonotype: This could be a read error, since a much larger clone is one nucleotide away. A read error is likely, as this CDR3 ends without the conserved phenylalanine or tryptophan. The chain couples TRBV11-2 to TRBJ1-1, with D uncertain. V lost 5 bases and J 5 bases, leaving 9 bases between the germline ends. This CDR3 is built from 12 residues. Germline CDR1 SGHAT, CDR2 FQNNGV. CDR3 DNA sequence: TGTGCCAGCAGCCGAACACTGACTGAAGCTTTCCTT. Translated, it gives CASSRTLTEAFL.

V is TRBV19 and J is TRBJ1-1, with D hard to call. Germline V gene sequence: CDR1 LNHDA, CDR2 SQIVND (reference sequence). CDR3 size: 13 residues. Deletions cut 3 bases from V and 1 base from J, with 6 bases between. The CDR3 DNA reads TGTGCCAGTAGTATTACCAGGAACACTGAAGCTTTCTTT. It codes for CASSITRNTEAFF.